These T cell receptor beta chains were read from a single sample in a study of T cells in Graves' hyperthyroidism and ophthalmopathy. TCRdb independently ran MiXCR on the multiplex PCR reads; one entry per CDR3 protein. Here the sample spans hundreds of thousands of distinct CDR3 sequences, roughly 25% being singletons. The sample comprised blood. The source of these receptors is a woman in her thirties with Graves' ophthalmopathy. CDR3s include the opening cysteine and the closing phenylalanine or tryptophan. The order of the fields is D gene, V gene, clone size, J gene, CDR3 DNA, CDR3 protein. A D gene is named only where the DNA matches it firmly. The listing skips clone size in some rows; elsewhere it reads once, few, many or a size class.

d_gene: NA
v_gene: TRBV20-1
abundance: many
j_gene: TRBJ1-2
CDR3nt: TGCAGTGCTAGAGATCAAGGCAGGGCTGATGGCTACACCTTC
CDR3aa: CSARDQGRADGYTF

d_gene: NA
v_gene: TRBV20-1
abundance: many
j_gene: TRBJ1-2
CDR3nt: TGCAGTGCCCCCCGAGGGGGCACCTTC
CDR3aa: CSAPRGGTF

d_gene: TRBD1
v_gene: TRBV30
abundance: few
j_gene: TRBJ1-2
CDR3nt: TGTGCCTGGATCCAGTCCTTTGGACAGGGGAGAGGCTACACCTTC
CDR3aa: CAWIQSFGQGRGYTF

d_gene: NA
v_gene: TRBV7-2
abundance: many
j_gene: TRBJ2-7
CDR3nt: TGTGCCAGCAGCTTAGCGGTATACGAGCAGTACTTC
CDR3aa: CASSLAVYEQYF

d_gene: NA
v_gene: TRBV12-3/TRBV12-4
abundance: many
j_gene: TRBJ1-1
CDR3nt: TGTGCCAGCAGTTCAGTTCCCAACACTGAAGCTTTCTTT
CDR3aa: CASSSVPNTEAFF

d_gene: NA
v_gene: TRBV19
abundance: NA
j_gene: TRBJ2-7
CDR3nt: TGTGCCAGTAGTATATCACGGCGGGATACTTACGAGCAGTACTTC
CDR3aa: CASSISRRDTYEQYF

d_gene: NA
v_gene: TRBV20-1
abundance: many
j_gene: TRBJ1-5
CDR3nt: TGCAGTGCTTCTGAAGGGTTCGGCCAGCCCCAGCATTTT
CDR3aa: CSASEGFGQPQHF

d_gene: NA
v_gene: TRBV15
abundance: NA
j_gene: TRBJ2-7
CDR3nt: TGTGCCACCAGCAGAGATAGGTATTCCTCCTACGAGCAGTACTTC
CDR3aa: CATSRDRYSSYEQYF

d_gene: NA
v_gene: TRBV20-1
abundance: many
j_gene: TRBJ1-2
CDR3nt: TGCAGTGTTACTGACGGACCATCTAACTATGGCTACACCTTC
CDR3aa: CSVTDGPSNYGYTF

d_gene: NA
v_gene: TRBV24-1
abundance: many
j_gene: TRBJ2-5
CDR3nt: TGTGCCACCAGTGAAAGTGTAACACAGACCCAGTACTTC
CDR3aa: CATSESVTQTQYF

d_gene: NA
v_gene: TRBV27
abundance: many
j_gene: TRBJ2-7
CDR3nt: TGTGCCAGCACCCCCCATGGTTTTAGGTACGAGCAGTACTTC
CDR3aa: CASTPHGFRYEQYF

d_gene: TRBD1
v_gene: TRBV18
abundance: few
j_gene: TRBJ2-2
CDR3nt: TGTGCCAGCTCAGCCCCCGGGACAGCGACCGGGGAGCTGTTTTTT
CDR3aa: CASSAPGTATGELFF

d_gene: TRBD1
v_gene: TRBV3-1
abundance: NA
j_gene: TRBJ2-6
CDR3nt: TGTGCCAGCAGCCCGGGGACAGCTGGGGCCAACGTCCTGACTTTC
CDR3aa: CASSPGTAGANVLTF

d_gene: TRBD1
v_gene: TRBV20-1
abundance: many
j_gene: TRBJ1-1
CDR3nt: TGCAGTGCTCTGACAGGGACTGAAGCTTTCTTT
CDR3aa: CSALTGTEAFF

d_gene: TRBD2
v_gene: TRBV12-3/TRBV12-4
abundance: NA
j_gene: TRBJ2-2
CDR3nt: TGTGCCAGCAGTTCATCCGGGACTAGCAACACCGGGGAGCTGTTTTTT
CDR3aa: CASSSSGTSNTGELFF

d_gene: TRBD1
v_gene: TRBV7-3
abundance: many
j_gene: TRBJ2-2
CDR3nt: TGTGCCAGCAGCTTATTATTCGCGAGGGACAGAGCGAACACCGGGGAGCTGTTTTTT
CDR3aa: CASSLLFARDRANTGELFF

d_gene: TRBD1
v_gene: TRBV20-1
abundance: NA
j_gene: TRBJ1-1
CDR3nt: TGCAGTGCGCAATCCGGGACAGGGGAATCTGAAGCTTTCTTT
CDR3aa: CSAQSGTGESEAFF

d_gene: NA
v_gene: TRBV19
abundance: few
j_gene: TRBJ1-3
CDR3nt: TGTGCCAGTAGTTTTAACTCCTGGCGGAACACCATATATTTT
CDR3aa: CASSFNSWRNTIYF

d_gene: NA
v_gene: TRBV9
abundance: NA
j_gene: TRBJ1-2
CDR3nt: TGTGCCAGCAGCGCCCAGGGATCTCATGGCTACACCTTC
CDR3aa: CASSAQGSHGYTF

d_gene: NA
v_gene: TRBV7-6
abundance: many
j_gene: TRBJ2-7
CDR3nt: TGTGCCAGCAGCTTAGCGCCGCCGGGGGATGTAACCTACGAGCAGTACTTC
CDR3aa: CASSLAPPGDVTYEQYF

d_gene: TRBD2
v_gene: TRBV2
abundance: NA
j_gene: TRBJ2-5
CDR3nt: TGTGCCAGCAGTGAATTGTCTAGCGGGGGGGAGACCCAGTACTTC
CDR3aa: CASSELSSGGETQYF

d_gene: NA
v_gene: TRBV7-3
abundance: few
j_gene: TRBJ2-3
CDR3nt: TGTGCCAGCAGCTCGCCACCCACAGTTACGCAGTATTTT
CDR3aa: CASSSPPTVTQYF

d_gene: TRBD2
v_gene: TRBV6-1
abundance: many
j_gene: TRBJ2-7
CDR3nt: TGTGCCAGCAATGACCGACTAGCGGCTTCCTACGAGCAGTACTTC
CDR3aa: CASNDRLAASYEQYF

d_gene: NA
v_gene: TRBV6-2/TRBV6-3
abundance: NA
j_gene: TRBJ1-1
CDR3nt: TGTGCCAGCAGTTACGGGCTACTTCAGGGGAACACTGAAGCTTTCTTT
CDR3aa: CASSYGLLQGNTEAFF

d_gene: NA
v_gene: TRBV29-1
abundance: many
j_gene: TRBJ2-7
CDR3nt: TGCAGCGTTGTGCAGGAACCTGAGCAGTACTTC
CDR3aa: CSVVQEPEQYF

d_gene: NA
v_gene: TRBV7-2
abundance: many
j_gene: TRBJ2-5
CDR3nt: TGTGCCAGCAGCTTAGGGTACCACTCGGAGACCCAGTACTTC
CDR3aa: CASSLGYHSETQYF

d_gene: TRBD1
v_gene: TRBV2
abundance: few
j_gene: TRBJ2-2
CDR3nt: TGTGCCAGCAAGATGGGACAGGGGAACACCGGGGAGCTGTTTTTT
CDR3aa: CASKMGQGNTGELFF

d_gene: TRBD2
v_gene: TRBV28
abundance: NA
j_gene: TRBJ2-7
CDR3nt: TGTGCCACCACGGGGACTAGCTACGAGCAGTACTTC
CDR3aa: CATTGTSYEQYF

d_gene: TRBD1
v_gene: TRBV10-3
abundance: many
j_gene: TRBJ2-5
CDR3nt: TGTGCCATCAGTAAGACAGGGGCCCAAGAGACCCAGTACTTC
CDR3aa: CAISKTGAQETQYF

d_gene: NA
v_gene: TRBV6-7
abundance: many
j_gene: TRBJ2-7
CDR3nt: TGTGCCAGCATTCCGTTATCCTACGAGCAGTACTTC
CDR3aa: CASIPLSYEQYF

d_gene: NA
v_gene: TRBV11-3
abundance: many
j_gene: TRBJ2-7
CDR3nt: TGTGCCAGCAGCTTAGTGAGGGAGACCTACGAGCAGTACTTC
CDR3aa: CASSLVRETYEQYF

d_gene: TRBD2
v_gene: TRBV7-3
abundance: NA
j_gene: TRBJ2-2
CDR3nt: TGTGCCAGCAGCCGGTGGAGCGGGGGGGACACCGGGGAGCTGTTTTTT
CDR3aa: CASSRWSGGDTGELFF

d_gene: NA
v_gene: TRBV6-1
abundance: NA
j_gene: TRBJ1-1
CDR3nt: TGTGCCAGCAGACGGGTCACGGACACTGAAGCTTTCTTT
CDR3aa: CASRRVTDTEAFF

d_gene: TRBD1
v_gene: TRBV11-2
abundance: NA
j_gene: TRBJ1-3
CDR3nt: TGTGCCAGCAGCTTAGTAGGGGGGACAGGGCGCTCTGGAAACACCATATATTTT
CDR3aa: CASSLVGGTGRSGNTIYF

d_gene: NA
v_gene: TRBV20-1
abundance: many
j_gene: TRBJ1-2
CDR3nt: TGCAGTGCAAGGGGGGACGGGTTAGGCTACACCTTC
CDR3aa: CSARGDGLGYTF

d_gene: NA
v_gene: TRBV11-2
abundance: once
j_gene: TRBJ2-5
CDR3nt: TGTGCCAGCAGCTTAGTGTCTCAGGGTAAAGAGACCCAGGACTTC
CDR3aa: CASSLVSQGKETQDF

d_gene: TRBD1
v_gene: TRBV19
abundance: many
j_gene: TRBJ2-2
CDR3nt: TGTGCCAGTAGTCCGCGGACAGGGCTAACCGGGGAGCTGTTTTTT
CDR3aa: CASSPRTGLTGELFF

d_gene: TRBD2
v_gene: TRBV6-1
abundance: few
j_gene: TRBJ2-2
CDR3nt: TGTGCCAGCAGTGAAAGACTAGCGGGGTACACCGGGGAGCTGTTTTTT
CDR3aa: CASSERLAGYTGELFF

d_gene: NA
v_gene: TRBV2
abundance: NA
j_gene: TRBJ1-1
CDR3nt: TGTGCCAGTCGGGACTCCGATCTGAACACTGAAGCTTTCTTT
CDR3aa: CASRDSDLNTEAFF

d_gene: TRBD1
v_gene: TRBV10-3
abundance: many
j_gene: TRBJ1-1
CDR3nt: TGTGCCATTACACAGGGGAGGAGCACTGAAGCTTTCTTT
CDR3aa: CAITQGRSTEAFF

d_gene: NA
v_gene: TRBV11-1
abundance: many
j_gene: TRBJ1-1
CDR3nt: TGTGCCAGCAGCTTCTACAGGGATGCCCCTGAAGCTTTCTTT
CDR3aa: CASSFYRDAPEAFF

d_gene: NA
v_gene: TRBV7-9
abundance: many
j_gene: TRBJ1-2
CDR3nt: TGTGCCAGCAGCTTAATGACGGATCCTCGGGATGGCTACACCTTC
CDR3aa: CASSLMTDPRDGYTF

d_gene: TRBD1
v_gene: TRBV7-2
abundance: many
j_gene: TRBJ1-1
CDR3nt: TGTGCCAGCAGCTTACGGGAGGACAGGGAAGCTTTCTTT
CDR3aa: CASSLREDREAFF

d_gene: TRBD2
v_gene: TRBV6-2/TRBV6-3
abundance: few
j_gene: TRBJ2-7
CDR3nt: TGTGCCAGCAGTCCCGCTAGCGGATACTACGAGCAGTACTTC
CDR3aa: CASSPASGYYEQYF

d_gene: NA
v_gene: TRBV12-5
abundance: many
j_gene: TRBJ2-7
CDR3nt: TGTGCTAGTGGTTTGGTACAAAGGTGGAACTACGAGCAGTACTTC
CDR3aa: CASGLVQRWNYEQYF

d_gene: NA
v_gene: TRBV4-2
abundance: many
j_gene: TRBJ2-7
CDR3nt: TGTGCCAGCAGCCAAGAACTAGCTCGCTACGAGCAGTACTTC
CDR3aa: CASSQELARYEQYF

d_gene: NA
v_gene: TRBV11-2
abundance: NA
j_gene: TRBJ1-2
CDR3nt: TGTGCCAGCAGCTTAGCAGGGGCCTTCTATGGCTACACCTTC
CDR3aa: CASSLAGAFYGYTF

d_gene: TRBD1
v_gene: TRBV12-3/TRBV12-4
abundance: many
j_gene: TRBJ2-5
CDR3nt: TGTGCCAGCAGATCCTCCGGGACAGAAGAGACCCAGTACTTC
CDR3aa: CASRSSGTEETQYF

d_gene: NA
v_gene: TRBV5-1
abundance: few
j_gene: TRBJ1-2
CDR3nt: TGCGCCAGCAGCCCCCCAATTAGCAACTATGGCTACACCTTC
CDR3aa: CASSPPISNYGYTF

d_gene: NA
v_gene: TRBV19
abundance: many
j_gene: TRBJ1-1
CDR3nt: TGTGCCAGTAGGAACAAAGCCAGGGCCATGAACACTGAAGCTTTCTTT
CDR3aa: CASRNKARAMNTEAFF

d_gene: NA
v_gene: TRBV19
abundance: many
j_gene: TRBJ1-1
CDR3nt: TGTGCCAGTAGTATAGGCAGGGGTAACACTGAAGCTTTCTTT
CDR3aa: CASSIGRGNTEAFF

d_gene: TRBD2
v_gene: TRBV11-1
abundance: few
j_gene: TRBJ2-3
CDR3nt: TGTGCCAGCAGCTTAGGAGGGGGACTAGCGGGGGCTACGCAGTATTTT
CDR3aa: CASSLGGGLAGATQYF

d_gene: NA
v_gene: TRBV13
abundance: few
j_gene: TRBJ1-1
CDR3nt: TGTGCCAGCAGTGAGGGGTCGAGCACTGAAGCTTTCTTT
CDR3aa: CASSEGSSTEAFF

d_gene: NA
v_gene: TRBV18
abundance: many
j_gene: TRBJ2-7
CDR3nt: TGTGCCAGCTCACCAGGGAACTCCTACTCCTACGAGCAGTACTTC
CDR3aa: CASSPGNSYSYEQYF

d_gene: NA
v_gene: TRBV6-1
abundance: NA
j_gene: TRBJ2-5
CDR3nt: TGTGCCAGCAGTGGCTCCCGGTCGGGGTCAGAGACCCAGTACTTC
CDR3aa: CASSGSRSGSETQYF

d_gene: TRBD1
v_gene: TRBV18
abundance: many
j_gene: TRBJ1-1
CDR3nt: TGTGCCAGCTTACGGGACAGGACAAACACTGAAGCTTTCTTT
CDR3aa: CASLRDRTNTEAFF

d_gene: NA
v_gene: TRBV27
abundance: many
j_gene: TRBJ2-7
CDR3nt: TGTGCCAGCAGGCACAGGGACGGGTTGCTCTCCGGGGAGCAGTACTTC
CDR3aa: CASRHRDGLLSGEQYF